The clone carrying this T cell receptor beta chain was seen only once. V lost 4 bases and J 6 bases, leaving 16 bases between the germline ends. Germline-derived CDR1 and CDR2 are LGHDT and YNNKEL (reference sequence). The CDR3 length is 15 residues. Patients from Seattle were sampled longitudinally, starting during active infection. Only in-frame clones appear in the TCRdb table, and some are missing; sequencing was by immunoSEQ multiplex PCR. There are 250,000 to 300,000 clones in the sample; about 90% occur only once, and less than 15% lies in the top ten. The data are from a study of blood T cell repertoires in COVID-19. Study summary: Acute-phase and convalescent COVID-19 samples originated in the United States, Italy and Spain. T cells, B-cell-depleted T cells, or PBMCs provided the cDNA or gDNA that served as material.

The genes are TRBV3-1 (or the pseudogene TRBV3-2) and TRBJ2-1, with no clear D. This receptor was obtained from a woman in her 30s with COVID-19, enrolled during active disease. The material sequenced was peripheral blood. CDR3 bases: TGTGCCAGCAGCCTTTCGTCCCGATCGAGCAATGAGCAGTTCTTC. Its protein product is CASSLSSRSSNEQFF.